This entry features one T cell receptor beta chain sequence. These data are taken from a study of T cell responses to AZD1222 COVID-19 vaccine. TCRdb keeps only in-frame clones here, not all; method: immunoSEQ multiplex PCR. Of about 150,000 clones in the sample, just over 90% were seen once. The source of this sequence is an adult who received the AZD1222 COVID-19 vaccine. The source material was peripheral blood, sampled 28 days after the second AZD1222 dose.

This CDR3 reads CASSTSATDTQYF. The CDR3 region has the DNA TGTGCCAGCAGCACTAGCGCCACAGATACGCAGTATTTT. The chain has TRBV12-3 or TRBV12-4 and TRBJ2-3; 7 bases fit TRBD2. J gave up 2 bases and V 6 bases, and 2 bases lay outside the gene matches. The CDR3 extends over 13 amino acids.